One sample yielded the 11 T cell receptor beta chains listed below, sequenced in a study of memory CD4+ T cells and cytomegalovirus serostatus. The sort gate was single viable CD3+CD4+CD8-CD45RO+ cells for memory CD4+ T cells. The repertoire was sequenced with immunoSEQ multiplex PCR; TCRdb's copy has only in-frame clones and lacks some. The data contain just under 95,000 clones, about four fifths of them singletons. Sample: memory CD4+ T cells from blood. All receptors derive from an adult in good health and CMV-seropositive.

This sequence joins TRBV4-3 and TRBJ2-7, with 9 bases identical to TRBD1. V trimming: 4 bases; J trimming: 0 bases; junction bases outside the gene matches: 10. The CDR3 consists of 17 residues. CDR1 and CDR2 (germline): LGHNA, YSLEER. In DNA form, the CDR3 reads TGCGCCAGCAGCCGCCAGCATGGGACAGGGAGCTCCTACGAGCAGTACTTC. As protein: CASSRQHGTGSSYEQYF.

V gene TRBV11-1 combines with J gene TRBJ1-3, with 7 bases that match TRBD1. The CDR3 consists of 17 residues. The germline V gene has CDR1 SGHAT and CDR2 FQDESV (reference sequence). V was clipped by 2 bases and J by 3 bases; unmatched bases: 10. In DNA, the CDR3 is TGTGCCAGCAGCTTAAGCAGAAGGGGGCAGAGTGGAAACACCATATATTTT. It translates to CASSLSRRGQSGNTIYF.

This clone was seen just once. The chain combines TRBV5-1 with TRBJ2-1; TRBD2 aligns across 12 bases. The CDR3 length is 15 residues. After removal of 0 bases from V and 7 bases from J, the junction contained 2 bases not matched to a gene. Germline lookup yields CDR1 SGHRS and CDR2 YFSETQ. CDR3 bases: TGCGCCAGCAGCTTGGGGACTAGCGGGGAAAATGAGCAGTTCTTC. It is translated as CASSLGTSGENEQFF. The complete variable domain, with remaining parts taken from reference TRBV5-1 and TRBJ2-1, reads KAGVTQTPRYLIKTRGQQVTLSCSPISGHRSVSWYQQTPGQGLQFLFEYFSETQRNKGNFPGRFSGRQFSNSRSEMNVSTLELGDSALYLCASSLGTSGENEQFFGPGTRLTVL.

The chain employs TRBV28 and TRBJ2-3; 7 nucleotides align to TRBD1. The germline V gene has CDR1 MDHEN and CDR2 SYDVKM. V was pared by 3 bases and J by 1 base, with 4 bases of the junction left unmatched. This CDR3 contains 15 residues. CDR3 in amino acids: CASSLRQGGTDTQYF. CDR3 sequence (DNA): TGTGCCAGCAGTTTGCGGCAGGGGGGCACAGATACGCAGTATTTT.

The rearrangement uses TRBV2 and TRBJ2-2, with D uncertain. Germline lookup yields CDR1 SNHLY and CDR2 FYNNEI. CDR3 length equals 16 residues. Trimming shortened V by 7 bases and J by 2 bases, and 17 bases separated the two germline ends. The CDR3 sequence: CASTPRQVLNTGELFF. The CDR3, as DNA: TGTGCCAGCACTCCCCGGCAGGTCTTAAACACCGGGGAGCTGTTTTTT.

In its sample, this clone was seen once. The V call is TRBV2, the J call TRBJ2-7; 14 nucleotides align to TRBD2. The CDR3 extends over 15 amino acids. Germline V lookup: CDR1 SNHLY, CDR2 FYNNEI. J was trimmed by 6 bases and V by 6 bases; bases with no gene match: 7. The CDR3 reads CASRRGLAGVSEQYF. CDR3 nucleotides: TGTGCCAGCAGACGGGGACTAGCGGGAGTCTCCGAGCAGTACTTC.

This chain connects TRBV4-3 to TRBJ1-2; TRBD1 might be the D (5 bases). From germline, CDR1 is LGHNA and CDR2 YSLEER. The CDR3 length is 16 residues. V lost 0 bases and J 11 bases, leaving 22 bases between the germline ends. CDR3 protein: CASSQDSPGPMVPYTF. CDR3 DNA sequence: TGCGCCAGCAGCCAAGACTCTCCAGGGCCTATGGTACCTTACACCTTC.

The CDR3 region has the DNA TGTGCCAGCAGCCAAGTTAAAACGGATACGCAGTATTTT. Translation: CASSQVKTDTQYF. The chain has TRBV4-2 and TRBJ2-3; unclear D gene. CDR1 and CDR2 (germline): LGHNA, YNFKEQ. Trimming stripped 1 base from V and 6 bases from J, with 8 bases between. The CDR3 contains 13 residues.

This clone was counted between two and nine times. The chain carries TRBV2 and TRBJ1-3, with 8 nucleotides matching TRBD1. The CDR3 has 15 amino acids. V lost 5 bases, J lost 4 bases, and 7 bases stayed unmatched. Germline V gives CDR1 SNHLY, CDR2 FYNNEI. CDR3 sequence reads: CASSYQGARGNTIYF. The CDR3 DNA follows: TGTGCCAGCAGTTATCAGGGGGCGCGGGGAAACACCATATATTTT.

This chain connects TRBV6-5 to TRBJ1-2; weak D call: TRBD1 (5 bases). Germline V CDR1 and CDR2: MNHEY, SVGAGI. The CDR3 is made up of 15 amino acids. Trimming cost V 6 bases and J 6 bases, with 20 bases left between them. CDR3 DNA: TGTGCCAGCAGCCTAACCGGGACTACCGGGCATGGCTACACCTTC. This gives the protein CASSLTGTTGHGYTF.

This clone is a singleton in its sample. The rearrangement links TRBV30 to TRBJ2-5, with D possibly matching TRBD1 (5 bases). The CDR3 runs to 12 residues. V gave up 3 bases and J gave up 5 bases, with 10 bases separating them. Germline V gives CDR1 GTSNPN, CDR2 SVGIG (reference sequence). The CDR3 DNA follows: TGTGCCTGGAGCAGGGTTGCGGAGACCCAGTACTTC. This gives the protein CAWSRVAETQYF.